This TCR beta chain was sequenced for a study of blood T cell repertoires in COVID-19. Sequencing used immunoSEQ multiplex PCR; TCRdb keeps in-frame clones, though not all of them. The table records about 160,000 clones, about 86% of them present only once. The germline CDR1 and CDR2 sequences are MNHEY and SVGAGI. This CDR3 spans 15 amino acids. Trimming took 6 bases from V and 8 from J; bases not matched to a gene: 14. The sequencing sample was made of peripheral blood. This receptor was identified in a woman in her 70s with COVID-19, enrolled during active disease. The chain uses TRBV6-5 and TRBJ1-2; 8 nucleotides agree with TRBD1. The CDR3 nucleotides read TGTGCCAGCAGCCCCACCCCCAGGGGGCGTATGGGCTACACCTTC. Its protein product is CASSPTPRGRMGYTF.